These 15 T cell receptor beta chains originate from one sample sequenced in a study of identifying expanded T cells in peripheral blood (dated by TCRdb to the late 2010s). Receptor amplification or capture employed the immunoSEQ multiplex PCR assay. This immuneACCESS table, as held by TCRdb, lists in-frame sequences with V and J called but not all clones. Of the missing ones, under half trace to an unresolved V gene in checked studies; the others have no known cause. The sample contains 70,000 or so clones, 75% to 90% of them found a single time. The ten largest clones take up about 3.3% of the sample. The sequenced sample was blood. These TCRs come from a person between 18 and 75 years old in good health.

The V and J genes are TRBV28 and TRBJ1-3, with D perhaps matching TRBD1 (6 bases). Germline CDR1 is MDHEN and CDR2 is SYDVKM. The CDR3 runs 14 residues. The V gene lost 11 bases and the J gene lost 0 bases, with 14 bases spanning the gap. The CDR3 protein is CAGSQGHSGNTIYF. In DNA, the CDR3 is TGTGCCGGTTCACAGGGCCACTCTGGAAACACCATATATTTT.

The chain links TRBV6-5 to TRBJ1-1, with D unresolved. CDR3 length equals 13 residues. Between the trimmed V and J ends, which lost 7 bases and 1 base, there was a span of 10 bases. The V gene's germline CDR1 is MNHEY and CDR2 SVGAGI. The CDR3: CASTRTRNTEAFF. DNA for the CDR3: TGTGCCAGCACCCGGACGAGGAACACTGAAGCTTTCTTT.

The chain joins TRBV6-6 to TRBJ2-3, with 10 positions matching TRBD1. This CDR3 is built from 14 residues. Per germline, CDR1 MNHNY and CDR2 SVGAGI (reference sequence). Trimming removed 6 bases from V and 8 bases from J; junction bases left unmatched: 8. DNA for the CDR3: TGTGCCAGCAGACCGGGACAGGGGTTGGTTACGCAGTATTTT. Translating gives CASRPGQGLVTQYF.

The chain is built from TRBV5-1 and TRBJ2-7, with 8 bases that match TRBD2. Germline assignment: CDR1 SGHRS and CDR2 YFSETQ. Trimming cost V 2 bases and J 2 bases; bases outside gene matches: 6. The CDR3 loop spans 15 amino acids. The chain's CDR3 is CASSLSGSNAYEQYF. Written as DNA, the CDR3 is TGCGCCAGCAGCTTAAGCGGGAGCAATGCCTACGAGCAGTACTTC.

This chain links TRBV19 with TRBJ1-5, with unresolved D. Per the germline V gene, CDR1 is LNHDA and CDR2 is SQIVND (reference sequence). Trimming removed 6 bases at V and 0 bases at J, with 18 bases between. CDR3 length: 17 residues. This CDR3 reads CASRSRRELNSNQPQHF. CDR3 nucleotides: TGTGCCAGTAGGTCCAGACGAGAACTTAATAGCAATCAGCCCCAGCATTTT.

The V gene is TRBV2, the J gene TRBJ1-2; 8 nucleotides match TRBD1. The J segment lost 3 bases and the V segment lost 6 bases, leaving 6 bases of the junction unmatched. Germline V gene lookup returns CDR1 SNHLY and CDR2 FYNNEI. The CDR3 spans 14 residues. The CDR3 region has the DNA TGTGCCAGCAGCATTACAGGGGGGGACTATGGCTACACCTTC. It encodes CASSITGGDYGYTF.

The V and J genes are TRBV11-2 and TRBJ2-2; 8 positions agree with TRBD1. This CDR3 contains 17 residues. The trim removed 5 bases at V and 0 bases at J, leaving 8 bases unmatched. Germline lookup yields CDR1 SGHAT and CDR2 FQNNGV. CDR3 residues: CASSLRLTGANTGELFF. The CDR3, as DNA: TGTGCCAGCAGCCTTCGTCTGACAGGGGCGAACACCGGGGAGCTGTTTTTT.

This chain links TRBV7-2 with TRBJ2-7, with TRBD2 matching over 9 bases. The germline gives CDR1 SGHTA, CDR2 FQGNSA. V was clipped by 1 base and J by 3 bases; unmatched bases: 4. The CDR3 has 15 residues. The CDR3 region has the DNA TGTGCCAGCAGCTTAGTTGGCGGGAGGGGCTACGAGCAGTACTTC. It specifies CASSLVGGRGYEQYF.

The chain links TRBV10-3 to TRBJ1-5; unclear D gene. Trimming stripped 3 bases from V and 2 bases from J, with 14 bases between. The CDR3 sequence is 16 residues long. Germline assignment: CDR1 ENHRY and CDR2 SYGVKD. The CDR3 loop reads CAISEGGLSGNQPQHF. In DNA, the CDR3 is TGTGCCATCAGTGAAGGAGGGTTGTCGGGCAATCAGCCCCAGCATTTT.

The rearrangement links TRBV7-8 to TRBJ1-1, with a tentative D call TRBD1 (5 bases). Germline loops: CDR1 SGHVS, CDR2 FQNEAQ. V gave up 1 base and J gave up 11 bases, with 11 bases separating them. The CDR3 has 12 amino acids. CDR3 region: CASSLGDRRAFF. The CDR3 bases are TGTGCCAGCAGCTTAGGTGACAGACGGGCTTTCTTT. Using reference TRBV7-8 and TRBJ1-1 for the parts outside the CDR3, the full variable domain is GAGVSQSPRYKVAKRGQDVALRCDPISGHVSLFWYQQALGQGPEFLTYFQNEAQLDKSGLPSDRFFAERPEGSVSTLKIQRTQQEDSAVYLCASSLGDRRAFFGQGTRLTVV.

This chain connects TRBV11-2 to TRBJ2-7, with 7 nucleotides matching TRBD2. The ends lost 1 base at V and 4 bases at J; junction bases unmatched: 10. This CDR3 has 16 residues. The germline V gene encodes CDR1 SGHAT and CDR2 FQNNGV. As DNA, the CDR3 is TGTGCCAGCAGCTTAGGCCCAGCGGGGCCCCAATACGAGCAGTACTTC. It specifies CASSLGPAGPQYEQYF. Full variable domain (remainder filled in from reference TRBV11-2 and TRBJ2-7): EAGVAQSPRYKIIEKRQSVAFWCNPISGHATLYWYQQILGQGPKLLIQFQNNGVVDDSQLPKDRFSAERLKGVDSTLKIQPAKLEDSAVYLCASSLGPAGPQYEQYFGPGTRLTVT.

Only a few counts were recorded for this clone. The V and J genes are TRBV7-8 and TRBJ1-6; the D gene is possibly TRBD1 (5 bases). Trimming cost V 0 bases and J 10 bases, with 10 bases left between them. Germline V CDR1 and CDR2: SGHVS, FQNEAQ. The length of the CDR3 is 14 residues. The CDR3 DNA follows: TGTGCCAGCAGCTTAGCAGGGGATGAATCACCCCTCCACTTT. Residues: CASSLAGDESPLHF.

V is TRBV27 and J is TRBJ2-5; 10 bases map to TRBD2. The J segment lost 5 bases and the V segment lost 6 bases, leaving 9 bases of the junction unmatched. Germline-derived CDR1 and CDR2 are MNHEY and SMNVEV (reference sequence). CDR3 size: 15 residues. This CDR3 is CASRKVLAGLETQYF. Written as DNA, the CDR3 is TGTGCCAGCAGGAAAGTACTAGCGGGGTTGGAGACCCAGTACTTC.

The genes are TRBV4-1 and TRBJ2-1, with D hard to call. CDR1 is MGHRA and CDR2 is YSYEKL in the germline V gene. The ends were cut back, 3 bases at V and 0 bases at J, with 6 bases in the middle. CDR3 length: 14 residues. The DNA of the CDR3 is TGCGCCAGCAGCCATAAATCCTCCTACAATGAGCAGTTCTTC. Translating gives CASSHKSSYNEQFF.

The CDR3 DNA reads as TGTGCCTGGAGTAGACAGGGGGTAGCTTTCTTT. Protein product: CAWSRQGVAFF. The chain uses TRBV30 and TRBJ1-1, with TRBD1 identical over 9 bases. The CDR3 totals 11 residues. Trimming took 2 bases from V and 10 from J; bases not matched to a gene: 2. The V gene's germline CDR1 is GTSNPN and CDR2 SVGIG (reference sequence).